These T cell receptor beta chains were read from a single sample in a study of shared clonotypes between healthy human individuals. TCRdb's table, derived via immunoSEQ multiplex PCR, lists solely in-frame clones and lacks some. The data hold roughly 2,500,000 clones, with roughly 93% observed a single time. What was sequenced was naive CD4+ T cells from PBMCs. The receptors were gathered from a man aged 18 to 35 in good health. Some clones in this sample may be carry-over from other donors' samples. CDR3s leave out the opening cysteine and the closing phenylalanine or tryptophan. The order of the fields is V gene, J gene, CDR3 protein.

V: TRBV6-5
J: TRBJ1-1
CDR3: ASSIGGNTEAF

V: TRBV4-1
J: TRBJ2-1
CDR3: ASSHRQGGNEQF

V: TRBV5-8
J: TRBJ2-5
CDR3: ASSFPTGVGFKETQY

V: TRBV18
J: TRBJ1-1
CDR3: ASSVLGQNTEAF

V: TRBV10-3
J: TRBJ2-7
CDR3: AGQPDRGYEQY

V: TRBV4-2
J: TRBJ1-5
CDR3: ASSQKTGSGNQPQH

V: TRBV7-6
J: TRBJ2-7
CDR3: ASSPRTGSYEQY

V: TRBV6-5
J: TRBJ1-2
CDR3: ASSPGSNYGYT

V: TRBV7-2
J: TRBJ2-1
CDR3: ASSLSGAHGDEQF

V: TRBV5-1
J: TRBJ2-7
CDR3: ASSMEGTSSYEQY

V: TRBV28
J: TRBJ1-4
CDR3: ASSSGFLEEKLF

V: TRBV4-1
J: TRBJ2-4
CDR3: ASSQDGAGGPKNIQY

V: TRBV29-1
J: TRBJ2-1
CDR3: SDRLAGYNEQF

V: TRBV28
J: TRBJ2-6
CDR3: ASSPMPSSGANVLT

V: TRBV5-6
J: -
CDR3: ASSLALGQTYEQY

V: TRBV7-2
J: TRBJ2-3
CDR3: ASSLAAGVDTQY

V: TRBV10-3
J: TRBJ1-4
CDR3: AISGTGVNEKLF

V: TRBV7-9
J: TRBJ2-7
CDR3: ASSPIIGLAGYYEQY

V: TRBV27
J: TRBJ1-1
CDR3: ASSRIWGASNTEAF

V: TRBV7-3
J: TRBJ2-7
CDR3: ASSRLRGEQY

V: TRBV28
J: TRBJ2-6
CDR3: ACKPGTVLGANVLT

V: TRBV5-1
J: TRBJ2-1
CDR3: ASSWGLAGVSYNEQF